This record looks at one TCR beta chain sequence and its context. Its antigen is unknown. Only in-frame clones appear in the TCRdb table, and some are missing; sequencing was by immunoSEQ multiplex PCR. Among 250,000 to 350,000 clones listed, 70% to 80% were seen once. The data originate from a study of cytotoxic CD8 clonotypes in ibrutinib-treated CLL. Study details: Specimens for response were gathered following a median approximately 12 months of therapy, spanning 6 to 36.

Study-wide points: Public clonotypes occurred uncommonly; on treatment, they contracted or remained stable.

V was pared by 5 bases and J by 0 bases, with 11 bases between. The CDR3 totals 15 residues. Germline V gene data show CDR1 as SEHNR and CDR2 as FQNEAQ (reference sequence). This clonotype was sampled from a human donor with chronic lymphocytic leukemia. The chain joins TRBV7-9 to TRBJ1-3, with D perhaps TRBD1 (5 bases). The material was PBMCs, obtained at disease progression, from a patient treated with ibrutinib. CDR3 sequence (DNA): TGTGCCAGCAGCCCCTGGGGGAACTCTGGAAACACCATATATTTT. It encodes CASSPWGNSGNTIYF.